Listed below are T cell receptor beta chains from one sample, sequenced in a study of blood T cell repertoires in COVID-19. Assay: immunoSEQ multiplex PCR; the TCRdb copy retains only in-frame clones and omits some. The sample has nearly 25,000 clones; 81% are singletons. Sequenced sample: peripheral blood. All receptors derive from a woman in her 70s with COVID-19, enrolled during active disease. Each CDR3 is given without its conserved first and last residue. A D gene is named only where the DNA matches it firmly. Clone sizes are given selectively: once, few, many, or a class where the clone is expanded.

size	V	J	D	CDR3
-	TRBV20-1	TRBJ2-3	TRBD2	SASPFLAGGSTDTQY
-	TRBV29-1	TRBJ1-1	TRBD1	SVDRGTGTAEAF
-	TRBV18	TRBJ1-1	-	ASSRGNTEAF
-	TRBV5-4	TRBJ2-7	TRBD1	ASSLPGTGIDEQY
-	TRBV19	TRBJ2-2	TRBD1	ASSLGQLITGELF
-	TRBV6-5	TRBJ1-2	-	ASSTGNYGYT
-	TRBV6-5	TRBJ1-5	-	ASSPGISNQPQH
once	TRBV7-8	TRBJ1-5	-	ASSLGGYSNQPQH
-	TRBV5-4	TRBJ2-3	-	ASSLGLSTDTQY
-	TRBV5-1	TRBJ1-5	-	ASSFGGTEPQH
-	TRBV7-9	TRBJ1-1	-	ASSLDIVAF
-	TRBV29-1	TRBJ1-2	TRBD1	SVDVQGTNYGYT
-	TRBV7-2	TRBJ1-5	-	ASSLGGDQPQH
-	TRBV18	TRBJ1-5	TRBD1	ASSPTGRDQPQH
-	TRBV6-5	TRBJ1-1	TRBD1	ASSGQGRAEAF
once	TRBV7-2	TRBJ1-6	-	ASSLGRQGTPLH
few	TRBV11-2	TRBJ2-1	-	ASRHPGGSYNEQF
-	TRBV5-5	TRBJ1-2	-	ASSLDPTTYGYT
-	TRBV6-6	TRBJ1-5	TRBD1	ASSYSGTEGNQPQH
once	TRBV10-3	TRBJ1-2	-	AVPTRGDGYT
once	TRBV20-1	TRBJ2-3	TRBD2	SASGREKTDTQY
-	TRBV7-2	TRBJ2-7	TRBD1	ASSPWGTGIYEQY
few	TRBV18	TRBJ2-6	-	ASSPSAGSGANVLT
-	TRBV4-3	TRBJ1-3	-	ASSQDAGGSGNTIY
-	TRBV29-1	TRBJ2-2	TRBD2	SVEDGRVAGELF
few	TRBV7-2	TRBJ2-1	TRBD2	ASSDRTSRVHNEQF
-	TRBV5-1	TRBJ2-5	TRBD1	ASSGTGGLRETQY
-	TRBV18	TRBJ2-1	TRBD2	ASSLRLAVYNEQF
-	TRBV7-2	TRBJ1-2	-	ASSVDGRRDYGYT
-	TRBV9	TRBJ1-2	-	ASSVEEGATYGYT
-	TRBV6-4	TRBJ2-3	-	ASSDSPGTDTQY
-	TRBV9	TRBJ2-1	-	ASSEGTGLHNEQF
-	TRBV12-5	TRBJ2-5	TRBD2	ASGLGLAGTETQY
-	TRBV5-6	TRBJ2-1	-	ASSLRGFSNEQF
-	TRBV4-1	TRBJ2-7	-	ASSQEELYEQY
-	TRBV5-1	TRBJ2-5	-	ASSSISGQETQY
-	TRBV18	TRBJ2-1	TRBD2	ASSPLRTSGEQF
-	TRBV10-1	TRBJ1-4	-	ASSGQFETNEKLF
-	TRBV12-3/TRBV12-4	TRBJ1-1	-	ASSLPLHRGAF
-	TRBV7-8	TRBJ1-3	-	ASTSFVRGGRGDGNTIY